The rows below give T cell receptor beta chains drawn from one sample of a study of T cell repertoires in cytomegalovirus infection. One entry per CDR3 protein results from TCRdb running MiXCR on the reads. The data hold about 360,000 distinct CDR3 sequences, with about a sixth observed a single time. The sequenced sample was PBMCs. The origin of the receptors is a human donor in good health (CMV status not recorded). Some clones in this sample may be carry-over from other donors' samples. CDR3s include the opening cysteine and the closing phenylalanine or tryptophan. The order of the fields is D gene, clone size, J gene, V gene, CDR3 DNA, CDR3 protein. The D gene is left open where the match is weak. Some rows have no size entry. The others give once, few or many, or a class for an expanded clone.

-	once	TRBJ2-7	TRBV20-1	TGCAGTGCTCCTTCCGGGGCCGACGAGCAGTACTTC	CSAPSGADEQYF
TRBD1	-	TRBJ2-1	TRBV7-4	TGTGCCAGCAGCTTAGAGACAGGGGGAGGCAATGAGCAGTTCTTC	CASSLETGGGNEQFF
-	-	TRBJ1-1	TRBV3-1	TGTGCCAGCAGCCAAGGTTACGGGCAAAGGGGAATGAACACTGAAGCTTTCTTT	CASSQGYGQRGMNTEAFF
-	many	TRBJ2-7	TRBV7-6	TGTGCCAGCAGCTTCGACCTGAGAGTCCCGGGAGAGCAGTACTTC	CASSFDLRVPGEQYF
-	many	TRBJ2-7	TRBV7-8	TGTGCCAGCACCGTACAGGGTCCCGAGCAGTACTTC	CASTVQGPEQYF
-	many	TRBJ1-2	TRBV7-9	TGTGCCAGCAGCTTAGATGGGACTACGTACTATGGCTACACCTTC	CASSLDGTTYYGYTF
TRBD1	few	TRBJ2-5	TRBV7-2	TGTGCCAGCAGCTCCCGGACAGGGCTACAGACCCAGTACTTC	CASSSRTGLQTQYF
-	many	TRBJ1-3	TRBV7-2	TGTGCCAGCAGCACCGTCGGGTCTGGAAACACCATATATTTT	CASSTVGSGNTIYF
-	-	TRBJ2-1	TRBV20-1	TGCAGTGCTAGAGATTGGGTTGGCAATGAGCAGTTCTTC	CSARDWVGNEQFF
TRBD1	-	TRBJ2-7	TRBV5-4	TGTGCCAGCAGCCTAGGGGGCCGGGGAAACTACGAGCAGTACTTC	CASSLGGRGNYEQYF
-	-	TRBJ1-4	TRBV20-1	TGCAGTGCTAGACAAACTAATGAAAAACTGTTTTTT	CSARQTNEKLFF
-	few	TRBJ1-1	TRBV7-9	TGTGCCAGCAGGGAGCTCAGGGCGAACACTGAAGCTTTCTTT	CASRELRANTEAFF
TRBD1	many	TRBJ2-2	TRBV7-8	TGTGCCAGCAGCTTATACAGGGGGCGGGGGGAGCTGTTTTTT	CASSLYRGRGELFF
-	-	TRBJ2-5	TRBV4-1	TGCGCCAGCAGCCAAGATCTGCGGGTTGGGCAGACCCAGTACTTC	CASSQDLRVGQTQYF
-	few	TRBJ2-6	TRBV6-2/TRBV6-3	TGTGCCAGCAGGTTTGGGGCCAACGTCCTGACTTTC	CASRFGANVLTF
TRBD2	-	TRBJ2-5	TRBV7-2	TGTGCCAGCAGCTTATCGGCGGGAGACGGGGAGACCCAGTACTTC	CASSLSAGDGETQYF
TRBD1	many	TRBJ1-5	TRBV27	TGTGCCAGCAGTTCCATCCGGGACAGGGAAAGGAATCAGCCCCAGCATTTT	CASSSIRDRERNQPQHF
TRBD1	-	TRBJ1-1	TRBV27	TGTGCCAGCAAGGACAGGGTTACGTTGTTGAGGAACACTGAAGCTTTCTTT	CASKDRVTLLRNTEAFF
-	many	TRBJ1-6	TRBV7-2	TGTGCCAGCAGCTTAGGGGAACGCCATAATTCACCCCTCCACTTT	CASSLGERHNSPLHF
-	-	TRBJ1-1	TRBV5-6	TGTGCCAGCAGCTTGGGCTTGCAGACCGCGAAGAAAGCTTTCTTT	CASSLGLQTAKKAFF
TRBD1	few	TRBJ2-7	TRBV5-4	TGTGCCAGCAGCAAAGACAGGGGCCTCTACGAGCAGTACTTC	CASSKDRGLYEQYF
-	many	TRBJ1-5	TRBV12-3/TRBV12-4	TGTGCCAGCAGTTTAAAGCGTCGCGCGGGGCCCCAGCATTTT	CASSLKRRAGPQHF
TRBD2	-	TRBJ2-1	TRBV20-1	TGCAGAGAAACTAGCGGGAGTTCCTACAATGAGCAGTTCTTC	CRETSGSSYNEQFF
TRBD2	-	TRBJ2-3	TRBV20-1	TGCAGTGCCCTGCTAGCGGGAGCCTCGTTGCCGCAGTATTTT	CSALLAGASLPQYF
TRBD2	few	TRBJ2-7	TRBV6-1	TGTGCCAGCAGAGCGGGACTAGGGGGCTACGAGCAGTACTTC	CASRAGLGGYEQYF
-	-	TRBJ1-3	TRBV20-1	TGCAGTGCCCCGGACAGTTCCTCTGGAAACACCATATATTTT	CSAPDSSSGNTIYF
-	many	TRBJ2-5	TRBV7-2	TGTGCCAGCAGCTTAGGTATACGGGAGACCCAGTACTTC	CASSLGIRETQYF
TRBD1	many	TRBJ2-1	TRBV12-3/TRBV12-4	TGTGCCAGCACCGGACAGGGTCACAATGAGCAGTTCTTC	CASTGQGHNEQFF
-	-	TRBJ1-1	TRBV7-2	TGTGCCAGCAGCCCCCTGCCGGGGGGTGAAGCTTTCTTT	CASSPLPGGEAFF
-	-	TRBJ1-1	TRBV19	TGTGCCAGTAGTATAGACCTATGGGACCGCTACGGGCAGAACACTGAAGCTTTCTTT	CASSIDLWDRYGQNTEAFF
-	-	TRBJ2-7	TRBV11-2	TGTGCCAGCAGCTTAGGGGGCAGTGCGATCTACGAGCAGTACTTC	CASSLGGSAIYEQYF
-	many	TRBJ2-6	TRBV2	TGTGCCAGCAGGAGGACCGCGAGCTCTGGGGCCAACGTCCTGACTTTC	CASRRTASSGANVLTF
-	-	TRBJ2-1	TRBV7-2	TGTGCCAGCAGCTTAGCAGGTCCCTCTCACGCTAGCTCCTACAATGAGCAGTTCTTC	CASSLAGPSHASSYNEQFF
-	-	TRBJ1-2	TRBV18	TGTGCCAGCTCACCAGAAGCTGGTGGCTACACCTTC	CASSPEAGGYTF
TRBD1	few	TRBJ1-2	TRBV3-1	TGTGCCAGCAGCCCCTGGGACAGGTCCTATGGCTACACCTTC	CASSPWDRSYGYTF
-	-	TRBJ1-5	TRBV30	TGTGCCTGGAGTGGAGGTGCGAATCAGCCCCAGCATTTT	CAWSGGANQPQHF
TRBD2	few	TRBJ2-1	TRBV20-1	TGCAGTGCTAGATCCCAGCGGGAGGGCCTCAATGAGCAGTTCTTC	CSARSQREGLNEQFF
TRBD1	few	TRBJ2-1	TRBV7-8	TGTGCCAGCACGGAAAGCACTACAGGGGAAGGTGAGCAGTTCTTC	CASTESTTGEGEQFF
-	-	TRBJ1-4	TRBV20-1	TGCAGTGCTTCTCCAGACGGATCAACTAATGATAAACTGTTTTTT	CSASPDGSTNDKLFF
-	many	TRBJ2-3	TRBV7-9	TGTGCCAGCAGCCCCACAATCGAGCTGGCAGATACGCAGTATTTT	CASSPTIELADTQYF
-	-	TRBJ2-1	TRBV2	TGTGCCAGCAGTGAGGCTGATGAGCAGTTCTTC	CASSEADEQFF